The source of this T cell receptor beta chain is a study of post-analysis software for immune sequencing data. Notes on the study in general: Compared with controls, patients had more of about 5 TRBV segments, including TRBV5-6, TRBV5-1 and TRBV20-1. In multiple sclerosis, normalized Chao1 diversity was significantly below that of controls.

The authors incorporated unique molecular identifiers into the TCR beta cDNA libraries. The T cell input of roughly 0.85 to 11 million gave hundreds of thousands of cDNA molecules. From the PCR reads, TCRdb called clonotypes with MiXCR, one entry per CDR3 protein. Of almost 700,000 distinct CDR3 sequences in the sample, roughly three fifths were seen once. The germline CDR1 and CDR2 sequences are DFQATT and SNEGSKA (reference sequence). The CDR3 length is 16 residues. V was shortened by 5 bases and J by 6 bases, with 24 bases between the two germline ends. This clonotype was seen only a few times. The antigen remains unidentified.

The chain couples TRBV20-1 to TRBJ2-3, with D tentatively TRBD1 or TRBD2 (5 bases each). The source of this sequence is a girl aged 2-10 years with multiple sclerosis. Sequenced input: blood. The CDR3: CSARGSTPGMPDTQYF. CDR3 coding DNA: TGCAGTGCTCGGGGTAGCACCCCAGGGATGCCGGATACGCAGTATTTT.